The rows below give T cell receptor beta chains drawn from one sample of a study of blood T cell repertoires in COVID-19. Sequencing was performed with immunoSEQ multiplex PCR; in TCRdb, only in-frame clones are kept and a portion is missing. The table includes fewer than 400,000 clones, around 90% detected once. The material sequenced was PBMCs or T cells enriched from blood (not recorded which). These receptors were obtained from a young woman who had recovered from COVID-19. Both conserved end residues are part of each CDR3. D genes are given only for firm matches. Clone size is given for some rows only: seen once, a few or many times, or a class if the clone is expanded.

v_call: TRBV7-3; cdr3_length: 15; clone_size: .; d_call: .; j_call: TRBJ1-6; cdr3_aa: CASSLGAPSNSPLHF; cdr3_nt: TGTGCCAGCAGCTTAGGAGCTCCATCAAATTCACCCCTCCACTTT
v_call: TRBV19; cdr3_length: 15; clone_size: .; d_call: .; j_call: TRBJ2-1; cdr3_aa: CASSIGQGNGYEQFF; cdr3_nt: TGTGCCAGTAGTATAGGGCAGGGGAATGGGTATGAGCAGTTCTTC
v_call: TRBV7-2; cdr3_length: 14; clone_size: few; d_call: .; j_call: TRBJ1-2; cdr3_aa: CASSSTGLNYGYTF; cdr3_nt: TGTGCCAGCAGCAGCACCGGACTTAACTATGGCTACACCTTC
v_call: TRBV7-2; cdr3_length: 13; clone_size: .; d_call: .; j_call: TRBJ2-4; cdr3_aa: CASSLFWRDSKYF; cdr3_nt: TGTGCCAGCAGTCTGTTTTGGCGGGACTCAAAGTACTTC
v_call: TRBV21-1; cdr3_length: 19; clone_size: .; d_call: .; j_call: TRBJ2-2; cdr3_aa: CASSNTGPGQGAGTGELFF; cdr3_nt: TGTGCCAGCAGCAATACAGGGCCGGGACAGGGGGCTGGCACCGGGGAGCTGTTTTTT
v_call: TRBV19; cdr3_length: 14; clone_size: .; d_call: TRBD1; j_call: TRBJ1-2; cdr3_aa: CASGDRGANYGYTF; cdr3_nt: TGTGCCAGTGGGGACAGGGGAGCAAACTATGGCTACACCTTC
v_call: TRBV29-1; cdr3_length: 13; clone_size: .; d_call: .; j_call: TRBJ2-1; cdr3_aa: CSAGGGLYNEQFF; cdr3_nt: TGCAGCGCCGGCGGGGGCCTCTACAATGAGCAGTTCTTC
v_call: TRBV19; cdr3_length: 13; clone_size: few; d_call: TRBD2; j_call: TRBJ2-4; cdr3_aa: CASNGGTKNIQYF; cdr3_nt: TGTGCCAGTAACGGGGGGACCAAAAACATTCAGTACTTC
v_call: TRBV6-1; cdr3_length: 16; clone_size: .; d_call: .; j_call: TRBJ1-3; cdr3_aa: CASSDRREYSGNTIYF; cdr3_nt: TGTGCCAGCAGTGACCGCAGGGAATACTCTGGAAACACCATATATTTT
v_call: TRBV28; cdr3_length: 17; clone_size: .; d_call: .; j_call: TRBJ2-2; cdr3_aa: CASSLSVQGWGTGELFF; cdr3_nt: TGTGCCAGCAGTTTGAGTGTACAGGGATGGGGAACCGGGGAGCTGTTTTTT
v_call: TRBV4-1; cdr3_length: 15; clone_size: .; d_call: .; j_call: TRBJ2-5; cdr3_aa: CASSQDFTNQETQYF; cdr3_nt: TGCGCCAGCAGCCAAGATTTCACTAACCAAGAGACCCAGTACTTC
v_call: TRBV7-2; cdr3_length: 15; clone_size: once; d_call: TRBD2; j_call: TRBJ2-3; cdr3_aa: CASSLRGEGTDTQYF; cdr3_nt: TGTGCCAGCAGCTTAAGAGGGGAGGGGACAGATACGCAGTATTTT
v_call: TRBV13; cdr3_length: 17; clone_size: .; d_call: TRBD1; j_call: TRBJ1-1; cdr3_aa: CASSLVRGRGSFTEAFF; cdr3_nt: TGTGCCAGCAGCTTAGTTAGGGGGCGGGGATCTTTCACTGAAGCTTTCTTT
v_call: TRBV2; cdr3_length: 13; clone_size: few; d_call: TRBD1; j_call: TRBJ2-5; cdr3_aa: CASSGQGRETQYF; cdr3_nt: TGTGCCAGCAGTGGACAGGGTAGAGAGACCCAGTACTTC
v_call: TRBV7-2; cdr3_length: 13; clone_size: .; d_call: TRBD1; j_call: TRBJ2-7; cdr3_aa: CASSFQGAYEQYF; cdr3_nt: TGTGCCAGCAGCTTTCAGGGGGCCTACGAGCAGTACTTC
v_call: TRBV3-1/TRBV3-2; cdr3_length: 13; clone_size: .; d_call: .; j_call: TRBJ1-6; cdr3_aa: CASNQGSSSPLHF; cdr3_nt: TGTGCCAGCAACCAGGGGAGTAGTTCACCCCTCCACTTT
v_call: TRBV28; cdr3_length: 11; clone_size: .; d_call: TRBD1; j_call: TRBJ1-1; cdr3_aa: CATQTGGSAFF; cdr3_nt: TGTGCCACTCAGACAGGGGGTTCAGCTTTCTTT
v_call: TRBV3-1/TRBV3-2; cdr3_length: 15; clone_size: few; d_call: .; j_call: TRBJ1-5; cdr3_aa: CASSQGRQGNQPQHF; cdr3_nt: TGTGCCAGCAGCCAAGGAAGGCAGGGCAATCAGCCCCAGCATTTT
v_call: TRBV29-1; cdr3_length: 13; clone_size: .; d_call: TRBD1; j_call: TRBJ2-7; cdr3_aa: CSVVGQDSYEQYF; cdr3_nt: TGCAGCGTTGTGGGACAGGACTCCTACGAGCAGTACTTC
v_call: TRBV6-1; cdr3_length: 14; clone_size: .; d_call: TRBD1; j_call: TRBJ2-1; cdr3_aa: CASSEAYRTGWQFF; cdr3_nt: TGTGCCAGCAGTGAAGCTTATCGGACAGGGTGGCAGTTCTTC
v_call: TRBV6-1; cdr3_length: 15; clone_size: .; d_call: .; j_call: TRBJ1-2; cdr3_aa: CASSEWPGVIYGYTF; cdr3_nt: TGTGCCAGCAGTGAATGGCCAGGGGTTATCTATGGCTACACCTTC
v_call: TRBV19; cdr3_length: 15; clone_size: .; d_call: TRBD1; j_call: TRBJ2-1; cdr3_aa: CASNLQGADYNEQFF; cdr3_nt: TGTGCCAGTAACCTACAGGGGGCAGACTACAATGAGCAGTTCTTC
v_call: TRBV28; cdr3_length: 17; clone_size: .; d_call: TRBD1; j_call: TRBJ2-2; cdr3_aa: CASSLRGTGGHTGELFF; cdr3_nt: TGTGCCAGCAGTTTGCGCGGGACAGGGGGCCACACCGGGGAGCTGTTTTTT
v_call: TRBV28; cdr3_length: 14; clone_size: .; d_call: TRBD2; j_call: TRBJ2-7; cdr3_aa: CASSLPFRLAEQYF; cdr3_nt: TGTGCCAGCAGTCTACCATTCCGACTAGCCGAGCAGTACTTC
v_call: TRBV28; cdr3_length: 14; clone_size: .; d_call: .; j_call: TRBJ1-5; cdr3_aa: CASSSGPRNQPQHF; cdr3_nt: TGTGCCAGCAGTTCTGGGCCCCGCAATCAGCCCCAGCATTTT
v_call: TRBV7-2; cdr3_length: 14; clone_size: .; d_call: .; j_call: TRBJ1-1; cdr3_aa: CASSLARRNTEAFF; cdr3_nt: TGTGCCAGCAGCTTAGCGCGGCGGAACACTGAAGCTTTCTTT
v_call: TRBV5-4; cdr3_length: 14; clone_size: .; d_call: .; j_call: TRBJ2-7; cdr3_aa: CASSPYSSSYEQYF; cdr3_nt: TGTGCCAGCAGCCCCTACAGCAGCTCCTACGAGCAGTACTTC
v_call: TRBV4-1; cdr3_length: 16; clone_size: .; d_call: .; j_call: TRBJ1-1; cdr3_aa: CASSQEVQVMNTEAFF; cdr3_nt: TGCGCCAGCAGCCAAGAGGTGCAGGTCATGAACACTGAAGCTTTCTTT
v_call: TRBV7-6; cdr3_length: 15; clone_size: .; d_call: TRBD2; j_call: TRBJ2-7; cdr3_aa: CASSRGTSGSYEQYF; cdr3_nt: TGTGCCAGCAGCCGTGGGACTAGCGGGAGCTACGAGCAGTACTTC
v_call: TRBV27; cdr3_length: 14; clone_size: .; d_call: .; j_call: TRBJ1-1; cdr3_aa: CASSSPGQLTEAFF; cdr3_nt: TGTGCCAGCAGTTCCCCGGGACAACTCACTGAAGCTTTCTTT
v_call: TRBV28; cdr3_length: 13; clone_size: .; d_call: .; j_call: TRBJ1-2; cdr3_aa: CASSLGTSYGYTF; cdr3_nt: TGTGCCAGCAGTTTAGGGACTTCCTATGGCTACACCTTC
v_call: TRBV7-8; cdr3_length: 16; clone_size: .; d_call: TRBD1; j_call: TRBJ1-1; cdr3_aa: CASSPIGGQVSTEAFF; cdr3_nt: TGTGCCAGCAGCCCTATAGGGGGACAGGTGTCCACTGAAGCTTTCTTT
v_call: TRBV9; cdr3_length: 18; clone_size: .; d_call: .; j_call: TRBJ2-5; cdr3_aa: CASSVGSGRGVSGETQYF; cdr3_nt: TGTGCCAGCAGCGTCGGGTCGGGCAGGGGGGTGTCAGGAGAGACCCAGTACTTC